This T cell receptor beta chain was sequenced in a study of OX40 agonist ivuxolimab in advanced cancers. The overall study: Participants, 82.7% male, averaged approximately 56 years of age, ranging from roughly 20 to 85.

Germline lookup yields CDR1 MNHNS and CDR2 SASEGT. This CDR3 comprises 12 residues. Trimming removed 8 bases at V and 7 bases at J, with 14 bases between. Some clones are missing from TCRdb's copy, which holds only in-frame ones; the method was immunoSEQ multiplex PCR. In the table there are tens of thousands of clones, more than 85% of which are singletons. This specimen consisted of CD4+ or CD8+ T cells sorted from blood, obtained in a trial of the OX40 agonist ivuxolimab. The receptor's source is an adult with an advanced solid tumor such as melanoma, head and neck, liver or kidney cancer. V is TRBV6-1 and J is TRBJ1-2, with D hard to call. CDR3 nucleotides: TGTGCCAGCCGCGATGGGTCTGGTGGCTACACCTTC. It is translated as CASRDGSGGYTF.